This T cell receptor beta chain was sequenced during a study of blood T cell repertoires in COVID-19 (dated by TCRdb to 2020 to 2021). Notes on the research overall: The collaborator samples originated in the United States, Italy and Spain and spanned the acute and convalescent phases of COVID-19. The material from the prospective study consisted of cDNA or gDNA derived from T cells, B-cell-depleted T cells, or PBMCs. Deeply sampled blood TCRbeta repertoires from subjects exposed to, actively infected with, or recovered from COVID-19 were included in the dataset. The repertoires were made available in a free public database intended to serve as a resource for research on the immune response to SARS-CoV-2. The samples were drawn from two sources: the first 160 participants of the ongoing ImmuneRACE study, and 950 to 1,500 subjects contributed by 6 global collaborators. Sample metadata almost always included a de-identified subject ID, COVID-19 status, age in years and sex. Where available, HLA class I and class II types were taken from metadata supplied by the sample provider and were not determined by assay-based typing. The full study reports these points: The quantity of clinical and demographic metadata differed by source and by participant and was supplied without curation.

Participants in the prospective study were enrolled through a virtual design, were aged about 18 to 100 years, and lived in roughly 24 United States geographic areas. Cohort assignment in the prospective study relied on participant-reported clinical history from a screening survey and a study questionnaire. A participant counted as exposed if, within 2 weeks of entering the study, that participant had been in contact with someone who had a PCR-confirmed or clinician-diagnosed COVID-19 case. Mobile phlebotomists in the prospective study collected whole blood, serum and a nasopharyngeal or oropharyngeal swab from every participant. Participants in the prospective study had the option to provide additional blood draws and questionnaires over a 2-month period. Before DNA extraction, prospective study blood samples were shipped either frozen or at room temperature. TCRbeta CDR3 regions were amplified from genomic DNA using the immunoSEQ Assay, a bias-controlled multiplex PCR. From the authors' description of their analysis: The number of nucleated cells in each sample was estimated from the amplification of reference gene primers within the assay. Sequence reads were collapsed and filtered to measure the absolute abundance of every unique TCRbeta CDR3 rearrangement. For each sample, productive Simpson clonality was calculated as the square root of Simpson's diversity index over productive rearrangements. TCRdb carries this immuneACCESS record with in-frame sequences only. Its versions omit some clonotypes, under half of them owing to an unresolved V gene in the studies checked, with the rest unexplained. That table gives V, J and clone size, and the DNA gave D and trimming. The sample includes 150,000 or so clones, with roughly 87% observed a single time. The ten most abundant clones make up approximately 3.8% of the sample.

As concerns this clone: There is no known antigen for this receptor. Nothing much larger sits one base from this clone, and base qualities are not available.

The CDR3 covers 15 residues, taking in both the cysteine and the phenylalanine. Of all the DNA, just the CDR3 is kept, 45 bases in frame from base 1. The germline V gene encodes CDR1 MGHRA and CDR2 YSYEKL. V is clipped by 2 bases and J by 3 bases, and the sequence between their germline boundaries is 14 bases long. The rearrangement joined TRBV4-1 to TRBJ2-7; D gene: possibly TRBD1, on 5 matching bases. The receptor's source is a woman aged 40 to 55 who had been exposed to COVID-19. The sample comprised PBMCs or T cells enriched from blood (not recorded which). CDR3 reads: CASSQPHRGNYEQYF. The bases are TGCGCCAGCAGCCAACCCCATAGGGGAAACTACGAGCAGTACTTC.